Below, 3 T cell receptor beta chains from the same sample are listed, as sequenced in a study of blood T cell repertoires in COVID-19. Clones were read by immunoSEQ multiplex PCR, and TCRdb kept only the in-frame ones, dropping some. The sample consists of more than 200,000 clones, approximately 86% of them appearing once. Sequenced input: peripheral blood. The receptors come from a woman between 55 and 75 years old with COVID-19, enrolled during active disease.

The chain employs TRBV27 and TRBJ2-7, with 8 bases aligning to TRBD2. This CDR3 spans 17 amino acids. CDR1 is MNHEY and CDR2 is SMNVEV in the germline V gene (reference sequence). Unmatched junction bases numbered 18, after V lost 6 bases and J lost 5 bases. The CDR3 reads CASSPGLARVRGDEQYF. The CDR3 region has the DNA TGTGCCAGCAGCCCCGGACTAGCCCGGGTACGAGGAGACGAGCAGTACTTC.

The chain recombines TRBV5-1 with TRBJ1-6, with unresolved D. Germline CDR1 SGHRS, CDR2 YFSETQ. V shed 0 bases and J shed 8 bases, with 15 bases lying between them. The CDR3 is 16 residues long. Here the CDR3 DNA reads TGCGCCAGCAGCTTGGCCTTTACAGAAGCGGATTCACCCCTCCACTTT. Translating gives CASSLAFTEADSPLHF.

This clone was found a few times. The rearrangement links TRBV5-8 to TRBJ1-1; 10 nucleotides match TRBD1. The germline gives CDR1 SGHTS, CDR2 YDEGEE. The CDR3 length is 15 residues. Germline trimming cut 4 bases from V and 5 bases from J; bases unmatched to any gene: 8. The CDR3 DNA reads TGTGCCAGCAGCCCCAGACAGGGGGCCGGGACTGAAGCTTTCTTT. It codes for CASSPRQGAGTEAFF.